The present T cell receptor beta chain was sequenced within a study of blood T cell repertoires in COVID-19 (dated by TCRdb to 2018 to 2020). For context, the study as a whole: Samples covering the acute and convalescent phases of COVID-19 were provided by collaborators in the United States, Italy and Spain. Where HLA class I and class II types were available, the types were taken from metadata supplied by the sample provider, not from assay-based typing. Deeply sampled blood TCRbeta repertoires from subjects exposed to, actively infected with, or recovered from COVID-19 were included in the dataset. Samples were obtained from the ongoing ImmuneRACE study (first 160 participants) and from 950 to 1,500 subjects provided by 6 global collaborators. A freely available public database, intended as a resource for researchers studying the immune response to SARS-CoV-2, is where the repertoires were released. The sample metadata nearly always contained a de-identified subject ID, COVID-19 status, age in years and sex. The material from the prospective study consisted of cDNA or gDNA derived from T cells, B-cell-depleted T cells, or PBMCs.

The CDR3 spans 12 residues, from the cysteine through the phenylalanine. Only the CDR3 portion is preserved as DNA: 36 bases, with reading frame beginning at the first base. In the germline V gene (reference sequence), CDR1 corresponds to GTSNPN and CDR2 to SVGIG. V is clipped by 4 bases and J by 6 bases, and the sequence between their germline boundaries is 11 bases long. The immunoSEQ Assay, a bias-controlled multiplex PCR, was used to amplify TCRbeta CDR3 regions from genomic DNA. The authors' analysis ran thus. Nucleated cell counts per sample were estimated from amplification of reference gene primers within the assay. To quantify the absolute abundance of each unique TCRbeta CDR3 rearrangement, sequence reads were collapsed and filtered. For each sample, productive Simpson clonality was calculated as the square root of Simpson's diversity index across productive rearrangements. Entries here come from immuneACCESS through TCRdb and include only in-frame sequences with V and J called. Some clones fail to appear in such tables; in the studies checked, an unresolved V gene covers under half of the shortfall, and the cause of the remainder is unknown. The V and J calls and clone size were taken over from that table, and D and trimming were inferred from the DNA. Present in this sample are 130,000 to 150,000 clones, about 80% of which were seen just once. In total, the top ten clones hold roughly 10% of the sample.

Collaborating institutions collected whole blood in K2EDTA tubes following their own protocols. Collaborator samples were shipped for TCRbeta analysis as frozen whole blood, isolated PBMCs, or DNA extracted from either sample type. This clone was seen just once. Its antigen specificity is not known. No base quality information exists; no much larger clone differs at one position. Points the paper makes about the study in general: The quantity of clinical and demographic metadata differed by source and by participant and was supplied without curation.

Here the chain combines TRBV30 and TRBJ2-3; TRBD1 is a weak D gene call, 6 bases matching. The sequenced material came from peripheral blood. The source of this sequence is a woman of 80 years or more in a cohort sampled during active or convalescent COVID-19. The sequenced DNA is TGTGCCTGGACAGGGGCGAAGGATACGCAGTATTTT. Its amino acids are CAWTGAKDTQYF.